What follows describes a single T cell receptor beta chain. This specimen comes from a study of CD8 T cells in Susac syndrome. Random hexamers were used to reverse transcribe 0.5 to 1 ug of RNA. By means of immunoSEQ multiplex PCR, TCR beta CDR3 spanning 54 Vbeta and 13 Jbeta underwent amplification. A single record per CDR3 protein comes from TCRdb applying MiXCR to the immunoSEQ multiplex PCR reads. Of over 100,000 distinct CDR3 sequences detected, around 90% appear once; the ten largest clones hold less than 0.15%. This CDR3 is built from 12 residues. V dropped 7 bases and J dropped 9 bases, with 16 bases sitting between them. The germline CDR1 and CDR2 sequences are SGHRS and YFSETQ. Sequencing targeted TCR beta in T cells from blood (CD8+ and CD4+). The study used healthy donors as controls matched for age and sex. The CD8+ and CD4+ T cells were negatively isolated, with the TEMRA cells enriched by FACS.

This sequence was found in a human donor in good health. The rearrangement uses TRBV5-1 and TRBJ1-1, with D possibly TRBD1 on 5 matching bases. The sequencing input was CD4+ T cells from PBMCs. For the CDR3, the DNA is TGCGCCAGCGCCGTTCAGGGAGGGAAAGCTTTCTTT. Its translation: CASAVQGGKAFF.